What follows are 24 T cell receptor beta chains derived from one specimen sequenced in a study of blood T cells in healthy people across ages. PCR was performed a second time for about 7 to 11 cycles using a sample-barcoded 5' primer and a J-beta primer mix. MiXCR, run by TCRdb on the 5' RACE reads, gives a single entry per CDR3 protein. There are about 630,000 distinct CDR3 sequences in the sample; under 25% occur only once, and about 3.6% lies in the top ten. The sample consisted of blood. The origin of the receptors is a man in his 70s in good health.

The chain employs TRBV4-2 and TRBJ2-4; 9 positions agree with TRBD2. After removal of 7 bases from V and 7 bases from J, the junction contained 8 bases not matched to a gene. This CDR3 comprises 14 residues. Looked up from germline, CDR1 is LGHNA and CDR2 is YNFKEQ. The CDR3 nucleotides read TGTGCCAGCATGCCAATAGCGGGAGCTAACATTCAGTACTTC. This gives the protein CASMPIAGANIQYF.

A few counts support this clonotype. V usage is TRBV20-1 and J usage is TRBJ2-5; TRBD2 matches 15 bases. This CDR3 comprises 17 residues. The V gene end was trimmed by 3 bases and the J gene end by 2 bases; junction bases not matched to a gene: 7. Germline CDR1 and CDR2: DFQATT and SNEGSKA (reference sequence). CDR3 loop: CSASGTSGGRGQETQYF. The CDR3, as DNA: TGCAGTGCTAGTGGGACTAGCGGGGGGAGGGGACAAGAGACCCAGTACTTC.

The chain links TRBV6-1 to TRBJ1-3; 7 bases match TRBD1. CDR3 length: 18 amino acids. V lost 6 bases, J lost 2 bases, and 16 bases stayed unmatched. Germline CDR1 reads MNHNS; CDR2 reads SASEGT. The DNA of the CDR3 is TGTGCCAGCAGAGTAAGCAGACAGGGCCCTCCCGCTGGAAACACCATATATTTT. It is translated as CASRVSRQGPPAGNTIYF.

V is TRBV20-1 and J is TRBJ2-5, with 12 bases that match TRBD2. Gene TRBJ2-1 matches the end of the DNA better, so the J call may be wrong. Germline CDR1 reads DFQATT; CDR2 reads SNEGSKA (reference sequence). The CDR3 covers 16 residues. Here the CDR3 DNA reads TGCAGTGCTAGCCAAAACCCGGGACTAGCGGGCAATGAGCAGTTCTTC. Translated, it gives CSASQNPGLAGNEQFF.

The genes are TRBV5-6 and TRBJ1-1; no firm D call. V lost 0 bases and J 10 bases, leaving 16 bases between the germline ends. This CDR3 comprises 14 residues. Germline CDR1 SGHDT, CDR2 YYEEEE. The CDR3 loop reads CASSLAETAPGAFF. The CDR3 DNA reads as TGTGCCAGCAGCTTGGCCGAGACGGCCCCGGGAGCTTTCTTT. The variable domain in full, completed from reference TRBV5-6 and TRBJ1-1, reads DAGVTQSPTHLIKTRGQQVTLRCSPKSGHDTVSWYQQALGQGPQFIFQYYEEEERQRGNFPDRFSGHQFPNYSSELNVNALLLGDSALYLCASSLAETAPGAFFGQGTRLTVV.

This chain uses TRBV3-1 with TRBJ2-1; D remains ambiguous. The germline V and J ends were trimmed by 0 bases and 6 bases, with 15 bases remaining between them. CDR3 length: 16 amino acids. Germline loops: CDR1 LGHDT, CDR2 YNNKEL (reference sequence). DNA for the CDR3: TGTGCCAGCAGCCAAGAACAGTCTCCCGCTTTCAATGAGCAGTTCTTC. It yields the protein CASSQEQSPAFNEQFF.

The sample holds a few counts of this clonotype. V and J are TRBV20-1 and TRBJ2-7; TRBD1 matches at 11 bases. The V and J ends lost 6 bases and 7 bases, in that order; junction bases with no gene match: 8. The CDR3 spans 13 residues. Germline CDR1 DFQATT, CDR2 SNEGSKA (reference sequence). In DNA form, the CDR3 reads TGCAGTGCGCCCCGGGACAGGGGGTTTGAGCAGTACTTC. The encoded protein is CSAPRDRGFEQYF.

This chain joins TRBV5-1 and TRBJ2-1; 7 nucleotides match TRBD1. The CDR3 runs 17 residues. Per germline, CDR1 SGHRS and CDR2 YFSETQ. V lost 1 base to trimming and J lost 4 bases; unmatched junction nucleotides: 11. The CDR3 is CASSLSLRTGPYNEQFF. The CDR3 DNA follows: TGCGCCAGCAGCTTGTCCCTCAGGACAGGTCCATACAATGAGCAGTTCTTC.

This chain uses TRBV25-1 with TRBJ2-1, with D perhaps TRBD1 (6 bases). The CDR3 covers 14 residues. V was trimmed by 2 bases and J by 9 bases, leaving 14 bases between them. Germline lookup yields CDR1 MGHDK and CDR2 SYGVNS. The CDR3 nucleotides are TGTGCCAGCAGTGAAATGAGACAGGACACTGAGCAGTTCTTC. It is translated as CASSEMRQDTEQFF.

This clonotype was picked up a small number of times. V and J are TRBV4-2 and TRBJ1-2; D is uncertain. V dropped 7 bases and J dropped 0 bases, with 6 bases sitting between them. Germline-derived CDR1 and CDR2 are LGHNA and YNFKEQ. This CDR3 spans 12 amino acids. CDR3 nucleotides: TGTGCCAGCACCCGGGCTAACTATGGCTACACCTTC. This translates into CASTRANYGYTF.

The chain has TRBV20-1 and TRBJ2-5; D tentatively reads TRBD1 or TRBD2 (6 bases each). The CDR3 has 15 residues. Germline V lookup: CDR1 DFQATT, CDR2 SNEGSKA (reference sequence). The V end lost 3 bases, the J end lost 4 bases, and 18 bases lay between the germline ends. DNA for the CDR3: TGCAGTGCTAGGTCCCCGCGGGACACCTTAGAGACCCAGTACTTC. It specifies CSARSPRDTLETQYF.

In the case of this clonotype: A much larger clone lies a single base off, so this may be a read error. The chain couples TRBV20-1 to TRBJ1-2; 7 bases line up with TRBD1. This CDR3 has 14 residues. The germline gives CDR1 DFQATT, CDR2 SNEGSKA (reference sequence). CDR3 in amino acids: CSATPGGGYYAYTF. The CDR3 region has the DNA TGCAGTGCAACCCCAGGAGGGGGCTACTATGCCTACACCTTC.

In its sample, this clonotype was seen many times. The CDR3 DNA sequence: TGTGCCAGCAAAGGACTAGCGGGAGAGACCCAGTACTTC. Encoded protein: CASKGLAGETQYF. The V gene is TRBV7-8, the J gene TRBJ2-5; 11 positions agree with TRBD2. The CDR3 is made up of 13 amino acids. Germline lookup yields CDR1 SGHVS and CDR2 FQNEAQ. V was pared by 7 bases and J by 4 bases, with 2 bases of the junction left unmatched.

This clonotype was observed at least ten times. The chain links TRBV4-3 to TRBJ2-7; no clear D gene. With 4 bases removed from V and 0 bases from J, the gap between germline ends came to 7 bases. The CDR3 runs to 13 residues. Germline V gene lookup returns CDR1 LGHNA and CDR2 YSLEER. The CDR3 here is CASSLWTSYEQYF. The CDR3 nucleotides read TGCGCCAGCAGCCTCTGGACCTCCTACGAGCAGTACTTC.

This clonotype has a handful of counts. This sequence joins TRBV2 and TRBJ2-2, with D perhaps TRBD1 (5 bases). CDR3 length: 14 residues. Trimming pared 4 bases from V and 1 base from J, leaving 7 bases between. CDR1 is SNHLY, CDR2 FYNNEI, per germline. CDR3 sequence: CASSATGNTGELFF. The CDR3 nucleotides read TGTGCCAGCAGTGCTACAGGGAACACCGGGGAGCTGTTTTTT.

This clonotype was picked up many times. The V call is TRBV12-3 or TRBV12-4, the J call TRBJ2-2, with TRBD2 matching over 7 bases. This CDR3 is 15 amino acids long. The ends lost 5 bases at V and 3 bases at J; junction bases unmatched: 6. The CDR3 nucleotides are TGTGCCAGCAGTCCCGGGAGCGGGGACACCGGGGAGCTGTTTTTT. It encodes CASSPGSGDTGELFF.

This clonotype was found many times. The rearrangement links TRBV3-1 to TRBJ1-1; possibly TRBD1 for D (6 bases). Germline values: CDR1 LGHDT, CDR2 YNNKEL (reference sequence). Trimming shortened V by 5 bases and J by 5 bases, and 15 bases separated the two germline ends. CDR3 length: 14 residues. CDR3: CASSAQGSETEAFF. CDR3 bases: TGTGCCAGCAGCGCACAGGGTAGCGAGACTGAAGCTTTCTTT.

The sample holds many counts of this clonotype. The chain employs TRBV7-9 and TRBJ2-5; 7 bases match TRBD1. CDR1 and CDR2 from the germline V gene are SEHNR and FQNEAQ (reference sequence). J was trimmed by 3 bases and V by 9 bases; bases with no gene match: 4. This CDR3 is 12 amino acids long. CDR3 DNA sequence: TGTGCCAGTGTTACAGGGGAAGAGACCCAGTACTTC. Translating gives CASVTGEETQYF. Looking up the rest from reference TRBV7-9 and TRBJ2-5 gives the full variable domain: DTGVSQNPRHKITKRGQNVTFRCDPISEHNRLYWYRQTLGQGPEFLTYFQNEAQLEKSRLLSDRFSAERPKGSFSTLEIQRTEQGDSAMYLCASVTGEETQYFGPGTRLLVL.

This clonotype was seen more than once but under ten times. This chain links TRBV3-1 with TRBJ2-1, with 13 bases matching TRBD2. CDR1 LGHDT and CDR2 YNNKEL come from the germline V gene (reference sequence). This CDR3 contains 15 residues. The ends lost 1 base at V and 9 bases at J; junction bases unmatched: 3. This chain's CDR3 is CASSQGTSGSTEQFF. The CDR3 DNA follows: TGTGCCAGCAGCCAAGGGACTAGCGGGAGCACTGAGCAGTTCTTC.

This clonotype was recorded a few times. This chain uses TRBV5-4 with TRBJ2-3, with 9 bases that match TRBD1. Trimming removed 4 bases from V and 5 bases from J; junction bases left unmatched: 8. The CDR3 has 15 residues. Germline loops: CDR1 SGHNT, CDR2 YYREEE (reference sequence). The DNA for the CDR3 is TGTGCCAGCAGCGCCGGGACAGGGTTAGGAGATACGCAGTATTTT. It translates to CASSAGTGLGDTQYF.

This clonotype was seen ten or more times. The chain employs TRBV12-3 or TRBV12-4 and TRBJ1-1; TRBD1 matches 7 bases. The V gene end was trimmed by 5 bases and the J gene end by 0 bases; junction bases not matched to a gene: 3. CDR3 length: 14 residues. The CDR3 DNA follows: TGTGCCAGCAGTCGGGACAGCATGAACACTGAAGCTTTCTTT. Its protein product is CASSRDSMNTEAFF.

This clonotype has more than one count but fewer than ten. The CDR3 protein is CASSSHNAECYTF. The CDR3 DNA is TGTGCCAGCAGTTCACACAACGCTGAATGCTACACCTTC. V gene TRBV28 combines with J gene TRBJ1-2; D not certain. The CDR3 has 13 amino acids. V lost 4 bases to trimming and J lost 9 bases, with 15 bases between them. Germline V gene data show CDR1 as MDHEN and CDR2 as SYDVKM.

V gene TRBV29-1 combines with J gene TRBJ2-5; 7 positions match TRBD1. The DNA end favors TRBJ2-7, so the J call may be wrong. Germline CDR1 reads SQVTM; CDR2 reads ANQGSEA. The CDR3 loop spans 14 amino acids. The DNA of the CDR3 is TGCAGCGTTCCGCGACAGGGACGCCTCTCCGAGCAGTACTTC. It translates to CSVPRQGRLSEQYF.

This rearrangement joins TRBV6-2 or TRBV6-3 to TRBJ2-7, with TRBD2 as a possible D gene (6 bases). The CDR3 runs 12 residues. V shed 3 bases and J shed 4 bases, with 7 bases lying between them. CDR1 and CDR2 from the germline V gene are MNHEY and SVGEGT. The CDR3 spells CASSYGRYEQYF. The CDR3 DNA sequence: TGTGCCAGCAGTTATGGGAGGTACGAGCAGTACTTC.